These T cell receptor beta chains were read from a single sample in a study of T cell responses to AZD1222 COVID-19 vaccine. Data came from immunoSEQ multiplex PCR; TCRdb stores just in-frame clones and leaves some out. The profile shows 150,000 or so clones, 93% of them singletons. The sample was peripheral blood, taken on day 0 of MenACWY control vaccination. Receptors were obtained from an adult in good health. CDR3s include the opening cysteine and the closing phenylalanine or tryptophan. D genes are given only for firm matches. Only some rows state a clone size, as once, few, many or a class for expanded clones.

NA,TRBV15,NA,TRBJ2-5,TGTGCCACCAGCAGAGCGTATGGGGAGACCCAGTACTTC,CATSRAYGETQYF
NA,TRBV11-2,NA,TRBJ1-2,TGTGCCACTCGCAAGGGGGGGCTGGCTGGCTACACCTTC,CATRKGGLAGYTF
NA,TRBV19,TRBD1,TRBJ1-2,TGTGCCAGTAGCCACGGACAGGGCTATGGCTACACCTTC,CASSHGQGYGYTF
NA,TRBV19,NA,TRBJ2-1,TGTGCCAGTAGTGCCAGGGTTGATCGTGAGCAGTTCTTC,CASSARVDREQFF
NA,TRBV29-1,NA,TRBJ2-7,TGCAGCGTTGAGGGCGGAAACGAGCAGTACTTC,CSVEGGNEQYF
NA,TRBV19,NA,TRBJ1-5,TGTGCCAGTAGTATCCGGGACCTGGGACAGCCCCAGCATTTT,CASSIRDLGQPQHF
NA,TRBV3-1/TRBV3-2,NA,TRBJ2-2,TGTGCCAGCAGCCAAGTCAGCGGGGAGCTGTTTTTT,CASSQVSGELFF
NA,TRBV19,TRBD1,TRBJ1-5,TGTGCCAGTAGTGCGTTGGATTTCTCGACAGGGGTGAATCAGCCCCAGCATTTT,CASSALDFSTGVNQPQHF
NA,TRBV5-1,TRBD1,TRBJ2-1,TGCGCCAGCAGCAGGACAGGAATTGCCTACAATGAGCAGTTCTTC,CASSRTGIAYNEQFF
NA,TRBV6-5,TRBD2,TRBJ2-7,TGTGCCAGCAGTTATTCCGGGACTAGCGCCTTTTGGGAGCAGTACTTC,CASSYSGTSAFWEQYF
NA,TRBV24-1,NA,TRBJ2-1,TGTGCCACCAGTGATTTTCGCGCTAGCGGACAGATCAATGAGCAGTTCTTC,CATSDFRASGQINEQFF
NA,TRBV25-1,NA,TRBJ2-3,TGTGCCAGCAGTTCCGCGGGGAGCACAGATACGCAGTATTTT,CASSSAGSTDTQYF
NA,TRBV12-5,NA,TRBJ2-3,TGTGCTAGTGGTTTGGTTTTGAGCACCGCAGATACGCAGTATTTT,CASGLVLSTADTQYF
NA,TRBV5-1,NA,TRBJ1-4,TGCGCCAGCAGCTTGATCACTAATGAAAAACTGTTTTTT,CASSLITNEKLFF
few,TRBV5-1,TRBD1,TRBJ2-1,TGCGCCAGCAGCTTGGAACAGGGGGCCGGCAATGAGCAGTTCTTC,CASSLEQGAGNEQFF
NA,TRBV5-1,TRBD1,TRBJ1-1,TGCGCCAGCAGCGGGGACAGGGGGAACACTGAAGCTTTCTTT,CASSGDRGNTEAFF
NA,TRBV5-1,NA,TRBJ1-5,TGCGCCAGCAGCCCCGTAGGGGGGAGTCAGCCCCAGCATTTT,CASSPVGGSQPQHF
NA,TRBV2,NA,TRBJ1-5,TGTGCCAGCAGTTCTCAGCGGAGGGGAGGCCATAGCAATCAGCCCCAGCATTTT,CASSSQRRGGHSNQPQHF
NA,TRBV5-4,NA,TRBJ1-1,TGTGCCAGCAGCTTGGACCCGATGAACACTGAAGCTTTCTTT,CASSLDPMNTEAFF
NA,TRBV6-2/TRBV6-3,NA,TRBJ1-1,TGTGCCAGCAGTTACTCGACTGGGGCCTACACTGAAGCTTTCTTT,CASSYSTGAYTEAFF